Each of the 13 T cell receptor beta chains below was sequenced from the same sample in a study of identical twins. TCRdb reprocessed the 5' RACE reads via MiXCR and lists one record per CDR3 protein. Among around 480,000 distinct CDR3 sequences listed, about 13% were seen once. This same sample was also part of a study on yellow fever vaccine responses in identical twins.

Source material: CD4+ T cells sorted from blood. All receptors derive from a woman between 18 and 30 years old in good health.

This clonotype was detected many times. The chain couples TRBV15 to TRBJ2-5; possibly TRBD2 for D (5 bases). Germline CDR1 and CDR2: LNHNV and YYDKDF (reference sequence). The CDR3 loop spans 13 amino acids. The V end was cut by 5 bases, the J end by 5 bases, with 12 bases between. The CDR3 DNA is TGTGCCACCAGCGGACGATCGGGGGAGACCCAGTACTTC. Translated, it gives CATSGRSGETQYF.

The rearrangement links TRBV10-3 to TRBJ1-2; a weak D match, TRBD1 (5 bases). This CDR3 comprises 14 residues. Trimming cost V 2 bases and J 1 base, with 8 bases left between them. Per the germline V gene, CDR1 is ENHRY and CDR2 is SYGVKD. The CDR3 is CAISERDFNYGYTF. DNA of the CDR3: TGTGCCATCAGTGAGAGGGACTTTAACTATGGCTACACCTTC.

V gene TRBV28 combines with J gene TRBJ1-2; 12 bases match TRBD1. Germline trimming cut 5 bases from V and 7 bases from J; bases unmatched to any gene: 8. From germline, CDR1 is MDHEN and CDR2 SYDVKM. This CDR3 is built from 15 residues. The chain's CDR3 is CASSPPGQGAGGYTF. CDR3 sequence (DNA): TGTGCCAGCAGTCCGCCGGGACAGGGGGCGGGTGGCTACACCTTC.

The chain couples TRBV5-6 to TRBJ2-3; D remains ambiguous. Germline V lookup: CDR1 SGHDT, CDR2 YYEEEE. V was shortened by 3 bases and J by 1 base, with 15 bases between the two germline ends. CDR3 length: 16 residues. CDR3 loop: CASSSLGFVGTDTQYF. The CDR3 nucleotides are TGTGCCAGCAGCTCGCTCGGGTTTGTGGGCACAGATACGCAGTATTTT.

The rearrangement links TRBV2 to TRBJ1-2, with D hard to call. With 8 bases removed from V and 5 bases from J, the gap between germline ends came to 9 bases. Germline-derived CDR1 and CDR2 are SNHLY and FYNNEI. The CDR3 extends over 11 amino acids. CDR3 protein: CASLNEYGYTF. For the CDR3, the DNA is TGTGCCAGCCTTAATGAGTATGGCTACACCTTC.

In its sample, this clonotype was seen many times. V gene TRBV11-2 combines with J gene TRBJ2-7; possibly TRBD1 or TRBD2 for D (5 bases each). The germline CDR1 and CDR2 sequences are SGHAT and FQNNGV. V gave up 3 bases and J gave up 7 bases, with 13 bases separating them. This CDR3 spans 13 amino acids. CDR3 amino acids: CASSLGRSLEQYF. In nucleotides, the CDR3 is TGTGCCAGCAGCTTGGGACGGAGTTTAGAGCAGTACTTC.

The rearrangement joins TRBV7-8 to TRBJ1-6, with D unresolved. V was shortened by 0 bases and J by 6 bases, with 9 bases between the two germline ends. Germline values: CDR1 SGHVS, CDR2 FQNEAQ. This CDR3 region has 15 residues. CDR3 in amino acids: CASSLAAGFNSPLHF. The CDR3, as DNA: TGTGCCAGCAGCTTAGCAGCGGGGTTTAATTCACCCCTCCACTTT. Full variable domain (missing parts from reference TRBV7-8 and TRBJ1-6): GAGVSQSPRYKVAKRGQDVALRCDPISGHVSLFWYQQALGQGPEFLTYFQNEAQLDKSGLPSDRFFAERPEGSVSTLKIQRTQQEDSAVYLCASSLAAGFNSPLHFGNGTRLTVT.

V is TRBV6-1 and J is TRBJ2-6; weak D call: TRBD1 (6 bases). CDR1 MNHNS and CDR2 SASEGT come from the germline V gene. CDR3 length: 17 amino acids. The V end was cut by 8 bases, the J end by 2 bases, with 19 bases between. The CDR3 here is CASHTVDRTPGANVLTF. CDR3 nucleotides: TGTGCCAGCCATACCGTCGACAGGACCCCTGGGGCCAACGTCCTGACTTTC.

CDR3 sequence (DNA): TGTGCCAGCAGCTTACGGGACAGGGGTTCCCAAGAGACCCAGTACTTC. Its translation: CASSLRDRGSQETQYF. The chain carries TRBV7-9 and TRBJ2-5, with 10 bases lining up with TRBD1. J gave up 1 base and V 2 bases, and 4 bases lay outside the gene matches. CDR3 size: 16 residues. Germline V CDR1 and CDR2: SEHNR, FQNEAQ (reference sequence).

This chain connects TRBV12-3 or TRBV12-4 to TRBJ2-3; 10 positions agree with TRBD2. J gave up 0 bases and V 2 bases, and 2 bases lay outside the gene matches. This CDR3 is 16 amino acids long. This CDR3 is CASSLKTSGSTDTQYF. CDR3 sequence (DNA): TGTGCCAGCAGTTTAAAGACTAGCGGGAGCACAGATACGCAGTATTTT.

This clonotype was seen a handful of times. The genes are TRBV20-1 and TRBJ2-1, with 8 nucleotides matching TRBD2. Germline-derived CDR1 and CDR2 are DFQATT and SNEGSKA (reference sequence). This CDR3 spans 15 amino acids. Unmatched junction bases numbered 2, after V lost 0 bases and J lost 1 base. In nucleotides, the CDR3 is TGCAGTGCTAGAGATCCGGGAGGGTCCTACAATGAGCAGTTCTTC. Protein sequence: CSARDPGGSYNEQFF.

This clonotype showed up many times. J is TRBJ2-7 and V is TRBV6-2 or TRBV6-3; D remains ambiguous. The V gene's germline CDR1 is MNHEY and CDR2 SVGEGT. The ends were cut back, 0 bases at V and 9 bases at J, with 6 bases in the middle. The CDR3 loop spans 11 amino acids. The CDR3 sequence: CASSYSERQYF. In DNA, the CDR3 is TGTGCCAGCAGTTACTCGGAGCGGCAGTACTTC.

Only a few counts were recorded for this clonotype. V is TRBV20-1 and J is TRBJ2-1; D is unresolved. The CDR3 length is 14 residues. Germline loops: CDR1 DFQATT, CDR2 SNEGSKA (reference sequence). V shed 2 bases and J shed 0 bases, with 8 bases lying between them. The CDR3 is CSARYSNSYNEQFF. CDR3 nucleotide sequence: TGCAGTGCTAGATACAGCAACTCCTACAATGAGCAGTTCTTC.